This T cell receptor beta chain is drawn from a study of technical replicates of blood from four donors. Sequencing was performed with immunoSEQ multiplex PCR; in TCRdb, only in-frame clones are kept and a portion is missing. The top ten hold approximately 0.25% of the sample, which has tens of thousands of clones, around 94% seen once. This CDR3 spans 15 amino acids. Trimming removed 0 bases from V and 4 bases from J, with 12 bases in between. Germline CDR1 and CDR2: SGDLS and YYNGEE. V gene TRBV9 combines with J gene TRBJ2-3, with a tentative D call TRBD1 (5 bases). Sequenced material: T cells isolated from PBMCs. The receptor's source is a human donor in good health. The CDR3 sequence: CASSVGGRGADTQYF. CDR3 nucleotide sequence: TGTGCCAGCAGCGTAGGAGGAAGGGGTGCAGATACGCAGTATTTT.